This TCR beta chain was captured in a study of control samples from healthy donors and cancer patients. Only in-frame clones appear in the TCRdb table, and some are missing; sequencing was by immunoSEQ multiplex PCR. The table lists roughly 190,000 clones, around 90% of them singletons, with roughly 1.9% in the top ten. V was shortened by 6 bases and J by 3 bases, with 16 bases between the two germline ends. This CDR3 region has 14 residues. Germline-derived CDR1 and CDR2 are SQVTM and ANQGSEA. This TCR was sampled from a man aged 25-45 years in good health. Source material: blood. V usage is TRBV29-1 and J usage is TRBJ2-3, with D unresolved. DNA of the CDR3: TGCAGCGTACCAGACGGAAGTGGGACAGATACGCAGTATTTT. Translating gives CSVPDGSGTDTQYF.